This TCR beta chain was observed in a study of blood T cell repertoires in COVID-19. Turning to the study itself: From the United States, Italy and Spain came samples of acute and convalescent COVID-19. T cells, B-cell-depleted T cells, or PBMCs provided the cDNA or gDNA that served as material.

Some clones are missing from TCRdb's copy, which holds only in-frame ones; the method was immunoSEQ multiplex PCR. This table has just over 250,000 clones, around nine tenths appearing once. Patients of the Seattle cohort, enrolled during active infection, were followed longitudinally. Trimming removed 7 bases from V and 1 base from J; junction bases left unmatched: 4. The germline CDR1 and CDR2 sequences are GTSNPN and SVGIG (reference sequence). The CDR3 sequence is 13 residues long. The chain recombines TRBV30 with TRBJ1-1; TRBD1 matches at 9 bases. The source of this sequence is a woman aged 70-85 years with COVID-19, enrolled during active disease. Sequencing input: peripheral blood. Written as DNA, the CDR3 is TGTGCCTTTAAGGGACAGGGGAACACTGAAGCTTTCTTT. This codes for CAFKGQGNTEAFF.